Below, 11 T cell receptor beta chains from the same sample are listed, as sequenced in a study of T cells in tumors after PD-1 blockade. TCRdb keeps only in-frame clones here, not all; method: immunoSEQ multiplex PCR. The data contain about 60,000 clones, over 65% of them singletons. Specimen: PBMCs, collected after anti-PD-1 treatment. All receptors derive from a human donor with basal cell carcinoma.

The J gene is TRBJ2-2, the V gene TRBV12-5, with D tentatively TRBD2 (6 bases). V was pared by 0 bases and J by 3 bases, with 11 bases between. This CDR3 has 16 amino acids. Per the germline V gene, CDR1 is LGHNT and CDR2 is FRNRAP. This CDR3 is CASGLVAGGDTGELFF. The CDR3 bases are TGTGCTAGTGGTTTGGTAGCAGGAGGGGACACCGGGGAGCTGTTTTTT. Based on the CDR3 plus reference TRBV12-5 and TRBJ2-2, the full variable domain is DARVTQTPRHKVTEMGQEVTMRCQPILGHNTVFWYRQTMMQGLELLAYFRNRAPLDDSGMPKDRFSAEMPDATLATLKIQPSEPRDSAVYFCASGLVAGGDTGELFFGEGSRLTVL.

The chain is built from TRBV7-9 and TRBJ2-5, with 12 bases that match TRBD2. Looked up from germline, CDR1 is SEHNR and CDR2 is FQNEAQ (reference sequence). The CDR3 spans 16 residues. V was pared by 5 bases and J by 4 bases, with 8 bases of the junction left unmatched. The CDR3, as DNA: TGTGCCAGCAGCCATTCCCTAGCGGGGGGGCGAGAGACCCAGTACTTC. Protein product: CASSHSLAGGRETQYF. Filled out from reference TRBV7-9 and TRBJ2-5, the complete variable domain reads DTGVSQNPRHKITKRGQNVTFRCDPISEHNRLYWYRQTLGQGPEFLTYFQNEAQLEKSRLLSDRFSAERPKGSFSTLEIQRTEQGDSAMYLCASSHSLAGGRETQYFGPGTRLLVL.

CDR3 residues: CASRHTGTGGTQPQHF. The CDR3 region has the DNA TGTGCCAGTAGACATACCGGGACAGGGGGAACTCAGCCCCAGCATTTT. The chain combines TRBV19 with TRBJ1-5; 11 bases are shared with TRBD1. V lost 6 bases to trimming and J lost 6 bases; unmatched junction nucleotides: 10. This CDR3 is 16 amino acids long. CDR1 LNHDA and CDR2 SQIVND come from the germline V gene (reference sequence).

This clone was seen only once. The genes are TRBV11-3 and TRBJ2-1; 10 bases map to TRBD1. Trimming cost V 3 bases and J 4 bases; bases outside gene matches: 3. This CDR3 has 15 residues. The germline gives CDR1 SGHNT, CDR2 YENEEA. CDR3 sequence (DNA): TGTGCCAGCAGCTTGGGGACAGGGGATTACAATGAGCAGTTCTTC. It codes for CASSLGTGDYNEQFF.

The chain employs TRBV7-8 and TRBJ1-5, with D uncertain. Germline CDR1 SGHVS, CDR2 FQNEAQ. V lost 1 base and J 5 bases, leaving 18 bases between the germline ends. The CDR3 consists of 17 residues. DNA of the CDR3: TGTGCCAGCAGCTTAGTTATCACCAGCCGTCCGGATCAGCCCCAGCATTTT. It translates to CASSLVITSRPDQPQHF. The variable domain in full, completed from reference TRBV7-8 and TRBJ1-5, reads GAGVSQSPRYKVAKRGQDVALRCDPISGHVSLFWYQQALGQGPEFLTYFQNEAQLDKSGLPSDRFFAERPEGSVSTLKIQRTQQEDSAVYLCASSLVITSRPDQPQHFGDGTRLSIL.

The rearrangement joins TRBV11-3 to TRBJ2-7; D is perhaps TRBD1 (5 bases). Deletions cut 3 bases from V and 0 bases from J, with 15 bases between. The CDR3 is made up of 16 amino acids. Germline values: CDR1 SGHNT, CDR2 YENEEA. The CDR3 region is CASSFLEGVGSYEQYF. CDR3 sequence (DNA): TGTGCCAGCAGCTTCCTTGAAGGGGTTGGCTCCTACGAGCAGTACTTC.

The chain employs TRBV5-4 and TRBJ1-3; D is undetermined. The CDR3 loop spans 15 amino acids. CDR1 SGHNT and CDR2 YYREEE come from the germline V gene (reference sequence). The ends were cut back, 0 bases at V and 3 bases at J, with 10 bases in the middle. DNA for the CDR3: TGTGCCAGCAGCTTGGGATTGTCGGGTGGAAACACCATATATTTT. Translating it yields CASSLGLSGGNTIYF.

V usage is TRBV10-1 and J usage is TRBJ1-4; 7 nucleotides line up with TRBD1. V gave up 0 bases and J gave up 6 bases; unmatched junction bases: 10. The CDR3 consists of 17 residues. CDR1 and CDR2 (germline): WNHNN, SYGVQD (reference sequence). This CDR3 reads CASSESWLGGSDEKLFF. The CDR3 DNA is TGCGCCAGCAGTGAGTCCTGGTTAGGGGGCAGTGATGAAAAACTGTTTTTT.

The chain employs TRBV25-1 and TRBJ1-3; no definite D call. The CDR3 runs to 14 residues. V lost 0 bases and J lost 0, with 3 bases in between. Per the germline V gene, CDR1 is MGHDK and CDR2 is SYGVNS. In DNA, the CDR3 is TGTGCCAGCAGTGAATATTCCTCTGGAAACACCATATATTTT. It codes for CASSEYSSGNTIYF.

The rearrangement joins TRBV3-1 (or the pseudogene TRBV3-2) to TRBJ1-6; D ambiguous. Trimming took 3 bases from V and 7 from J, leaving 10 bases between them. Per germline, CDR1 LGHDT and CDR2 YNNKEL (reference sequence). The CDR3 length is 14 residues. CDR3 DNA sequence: TGTGCCAGCAGCCATCGGGCCCAAAATTCACCCCTCCACTTT. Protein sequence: CASSHRAQNSPLHF.

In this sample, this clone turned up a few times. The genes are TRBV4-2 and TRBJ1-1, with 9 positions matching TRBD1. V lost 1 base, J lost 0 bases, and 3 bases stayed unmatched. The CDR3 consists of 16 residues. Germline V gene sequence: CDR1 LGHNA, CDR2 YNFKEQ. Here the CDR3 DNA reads TGTGCCAGCAGCCAAGGACAGGGGGTCATGAACACTGAAGCTTTCTTT. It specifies CASSQGQGVMNTEAFF.